Listed below are T cell receptor beta chains from one sample, sequenced in a study of T cells after yellow fever vaccination. Each CDR3 protein gets one entry after TCRdb re-called the 5' RACE reads with MiXCR. The sample yields approximately 550,000 distinct CDR3 sequences, roughly a fifth seen once. The sequenced sample was PBMCs, obtained 15 days after the yellow fever booster vaccination. Every receptor here comes from a man aged 30-40 years who received the YFV17D yellow fever vaccine. CDR3s include the opening cysteine and the closing phenylalanine or tryptophan. Fields, in order: D gene, clone size, J gene, V gene, CDR3 protein, CDR3 DNA. The D gene is left open where the match is weak. Where a row states a size, it is once, few, many or the class of an expanded clone; other rows omit it.

d_call: NA; clone_size: NA; j_call: TRBJ2-5; v_call: TRBV14; cdr3_aa: CASSQGTQPETQYF; cdr3_nt: TGTGCCAGCAGCCAGGGGACTCAACCAGAGACCCAGTACTTC
d_call: TRBD1; clone_size: NA; j_call: TRBJ1-3; v_call: TRBV4-2; cdr3_aa: CASSKDRDNTIYF; cdr3_nt: TGTGCCAGCAGCAAGGACAGGGATAACACCATATATTTT
d_call: TRBD2; clone_size: NA; j_call: TRBJ2-1; v_call: TRBV6-4; cdr3_aa: CASSGGLAGVDEQFF; cdr3_nt: TGTGCCAGCAGTGGGGGACTAGCGGGAGTCGATGAGCAGTTCTTC
d_call: NA; clone_size: NA; j_call: TRBJ2-2; v_call: TRBV12-3/TRBV12-4; cdr3_aa: CASSPTGRGNTGELFF; cdr3_nt: TGTGCCAGCAGTCCCACGGGCAGGGGAAACACCGGGGAGCTGTTTTTT
d_call: TRBD2; clone_size: NA; j_call: TRBJ2-1; v_call: TRBV20-1; cdr3_aa: CSARTSGSYNEQFF; cdr3_nt: TGCAGTGCTCGGACTAGCGGGAGTTACAATGAGCAGTTCTTC
d_call: NA; clone_size: NA; j_call: TRBJ2-3; v_call: TRBV7-2; cdr3_aa: CASSPGTFTDTQYF; cdr3_nt: TGTGCCAGCAGCCCGGGGACGTTCACAGATACGCAGTATTTT
d_call: TRBD1; clone_size: few; j_call: TRBJ2-1; v_call: TRBV24-1; cdr3_aa: CATSDSRTGHNEQFF; cdr3_nt: TGTGCCACCAGTGATTCGCGGACAGGGCACAATGAGCAGTTCTTC
d_call: NA; clone_size: NA; j_call: TRBJ1-3; v_call: TRBV27; cdr3_aa: CASSFGGHGNTIYF; cdr3_nt: TGTGCCAGCAGTTTCGGAGGGCATGGAAACACCATATATTTT
d_call: TRBD2; clone_size: NA; j_call: TRBJ2-1; v_call: TRBV12-3/TRBV12-4; cdr3_aa: CASSTSGRAPYNEQFF; cdr3_nt: TGTGCCAGCAGTACTAGCGGGAGGGCCCCCTACAATGAGCAGTTCTTC
d_call: NA; clone_size: NA; j_call: TRBJ2-2; v_call: TRBV4-3; cdr3_aa: CASSQEDLGWPGELFF; cdr3_nt: TGCGCCAGCAGCCAAGAGGACCTAGGGTGGCCCGGGGAGCTGTTTTTT
d_call: NA; clone_size: few; j_call: TRBJ2-7; v_call: TRBV5-6; cdr3_aa: CASSPRDTIYEQYF; cdr3_nt: TGTGCCAGCAGCCCTCGGGACACCATTTACGAGCAGTACTTC
d_call: TRBD1; clone_size: NA; j_call: TRBJ2-5; v_call: TRBV28; cdr3_aa: CASSPDRGDRETQYF; cdr3_nt: TGTGCCAGCAGTCCCGACAGGGGGGATAGAGAGACCCAGTACTTC
d_call: TRBD1; clone_size: NA; j_call: TRBJ2-7; v_call: TRBV24-1; cdr3_aa: CATSDQAGTGGYEQYF; cdr3_nt: TGTGCCACCAGTGATCAAGCCGGGACAGGGGGCTACGAGCAGTACTTC
d_call: NA; clone_size: NA; j_call: TRBJ2-7; v_call: TRBV2; cdr3_aa: CASSSGLRVVYEQYF; cdr3_nt: TGTGCCAGCAGCTCGGGACTCCGGGTTGTCTACGAGCAGTACTTC
d_call: NA; clone_size: NA; j_call: TRBJ2-5; v_call: TRBV10-3; cdr3_aa: CAISEAYQETQYF; cdr3_nt: TGTGCCATCAGTGAGGCCTACCAAGAGACCCAGTACTTC
d_call: TRBD2; clone_size: NA; j_call: TRBJ2-7; v_call: TRBV11-2; cdr3_aa: CASSLDRSGKFYEQYF; cdr3_nt: TGTGCCAGCAGCTTAGATAGAAGCGGGAAGTTTTACGAGCAGTACTTC
d_call: TRBD1; clone_size: NA; j_call: TRBJ1-1; v_call: TRBV3-1; cdr3_aa: CASGDRGRNTEAFF; cdr3_nt: TGTGCCAGCGGGGACAGGGGACGGAACACTGAAGCTTTCTTT
d_call: NA; clone_size: NA; j_call: TRBJ2-7; v_call: TRBV20-1; cdr3_aa: CSARDRRGSGYEQYF; cdr3_nt: TGCAGTGCTAGAGATCGGAGGGGAAGCGGCTACGAGCAGTACTTC
d_call: TRBD2; clone_size: once; j_call: TRBJ2-3; v_call: TRBV19; cdr3_aa: CSSSRGLAGSTDTQYF; cdr3_nt: TGTTCCAGTAGTAGGGGACTAGCGGGAAGCACAGATACGCAGTATTTT
d_call: NA; clone_size: NA; j_call: TRBJ2-2; v_call: TRBV7-2; cdr3_aa: CASSLATLSGELFF; cdr3_nt: TGTGCCAGCAGCTTAGCGACCTTATCCGGGGAGCTGTTTTTT
d_call: NA; clone_size: NA; j_call: TRBJ2-5; v_call: TRBV28; cdr3_aa: CASSPNRHKETQYF; cdr3_nt: TGTGCCAGCAGTCCTAACCGTCATAAGGAGACCCAGTACTTC
d_call: NA; clone_size: NA; j_call: TRBJ2-1; v_call: TRBV7-2; cdr3_aa: CASSLVTGSYNEQFF; cdr3_nt: TGTGCCAGCAGCTTAGTGACAGGTTCCTACAATGAGCAGTTCTTC
d_call: TRBD1; clone_size: few; j_call: TRBJ2-5; v_call: TRBV27; cdr3_aa: CASRRLQGAGETQYF; cdr3_nt: TGTGCCAGCAGGAGACTACAGGGGGCGGGAGAGACCCAGTACTTC
d_call: NA; clone_size: few; j_call: TRBJ1-3; v_call: TRBV10-2; cdr3_aa: CASSASSGNTIYF; cdr3_nt: TGCGCCAGCAGTGCCAGCTCTGGAAACACCATATATTTT
d_call: TRBD2; clone_size: few; j_call: TRBJ2-5; v_call: TRBV5-1; cdr3_aa: CASSLNYAGGQETQYF; cdr3_nt: TGCGCCAGCAGCTTGAACTACGCGGGAGGACAAGAGACCCAGTACTTC